The clone carrying this T cell receptor (beta chain) has ten or more counts. Trimming cost V 1 base and J 7 bases; bases outside gene matches: 2. Germline V lookup: CDR1 SGHVS, CDR2 FNYEAQ. The CDR3 is 14 amino acids. These data originate in a study of T cells after yellow fever vaccination. Each CDR3 protein is one row after TCRdb ran MiXCR on the 5' RACE reads. The sample records about 42,000 distinct CDR3 sequences, about 6.3% being singletons. This sequence was found in a young man who received the YFV17D yellow fever vaccine. This specimen consisted of PBMCs, either bulk or a sorted T-cell subset (CD4+, CD8+, memory, or dextramer-sorted; not recorded which), obtained 45 days after the yellow fever booster vaccination. This chain uses TRBV7-6 with TRBJ2-1, with 9 bases identical to TRBD2. The CDR3 reads CASSLDSGGNEQFF. In DNA form, the CDR3 reads TGTGCCAGCAGCTTAGATAGCGGGGGTAATGAGCAGTTCTTC.